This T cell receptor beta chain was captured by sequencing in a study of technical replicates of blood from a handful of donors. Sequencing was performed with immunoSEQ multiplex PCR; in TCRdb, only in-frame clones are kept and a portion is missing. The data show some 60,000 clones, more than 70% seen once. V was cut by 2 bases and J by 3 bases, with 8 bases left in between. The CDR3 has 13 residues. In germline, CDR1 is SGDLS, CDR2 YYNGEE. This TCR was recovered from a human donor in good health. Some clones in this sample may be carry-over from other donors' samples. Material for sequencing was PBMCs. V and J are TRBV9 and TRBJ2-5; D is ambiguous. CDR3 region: CASSVDREETQYF. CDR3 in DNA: TGTGCCAGCAGCGTTGACCGGGAAGAGACCCAGTACTTC.